The present T cell receptor beta chain was sequenced within a study of blood T cell repertoires in COVID-19. Across the whole study: From the United States, Italy and Spain came samples of acute and convalescent COVID-19. Sources were T cells, B-cell-depleted T cells, or PBMCs; the material itself was cDNA or gDNA.

This clone was seen once. Participant-given clinical history determined each cohort assignment. Germline V CDR1 and CDR2: KGHSH, LQKENI. Trimming stripped 5 bases from V and 7 bases from J, with 12 bases between. The CDR3 has 14 amino acids. Sequencing used immunoSEQ multiplex PCR; TCRdb keeps in-frame clones, though not all of them. The sample includes about 220,000 clones, about nine tenths of them seen just once. The specimen was PBMCs or T cells enriched from blood (not recorded which). The origin of this receptor is a middle-aged woman with acute COVID-19. The chain couples TRBV18 to TRBJ1-6, with D possibly TRBD1 on 6 matching bases. As DNA, the CDR3 is TGTGCCAGCTCAAGGGGGGGCAGGAATTCACCCCTCCACTTT. It specifies CASSRGGRNSPLHF.